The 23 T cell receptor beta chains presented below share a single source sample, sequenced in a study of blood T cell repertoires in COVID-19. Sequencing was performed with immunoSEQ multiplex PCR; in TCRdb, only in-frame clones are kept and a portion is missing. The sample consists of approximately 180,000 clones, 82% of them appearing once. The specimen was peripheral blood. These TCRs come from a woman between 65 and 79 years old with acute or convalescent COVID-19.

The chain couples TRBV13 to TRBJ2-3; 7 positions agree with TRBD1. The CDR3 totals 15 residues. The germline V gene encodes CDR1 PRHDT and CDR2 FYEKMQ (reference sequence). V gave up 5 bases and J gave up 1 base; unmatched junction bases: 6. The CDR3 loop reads CASSRDRAGTDTQYF. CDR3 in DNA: TGTGCCAGCAGCCGAGACAGGGCGGGCACAGATACGCAGTATTTT.

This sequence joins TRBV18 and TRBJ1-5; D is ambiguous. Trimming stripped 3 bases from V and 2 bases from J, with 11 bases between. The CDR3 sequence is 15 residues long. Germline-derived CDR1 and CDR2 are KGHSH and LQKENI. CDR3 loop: CASSPGGYGNQPQHF. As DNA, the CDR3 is TGTGCCAGCTCACCTGGCGGGTACGGCAATCAGCCCCAGCATTTT.

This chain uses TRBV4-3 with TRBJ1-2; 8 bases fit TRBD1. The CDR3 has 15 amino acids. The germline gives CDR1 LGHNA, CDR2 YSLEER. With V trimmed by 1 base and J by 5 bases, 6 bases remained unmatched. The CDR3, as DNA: TGCGCCAGCAGCCAAGCAAGGACAGGGCGATATGGCTACACCTTC. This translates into CASSQARTGRYGYTF.

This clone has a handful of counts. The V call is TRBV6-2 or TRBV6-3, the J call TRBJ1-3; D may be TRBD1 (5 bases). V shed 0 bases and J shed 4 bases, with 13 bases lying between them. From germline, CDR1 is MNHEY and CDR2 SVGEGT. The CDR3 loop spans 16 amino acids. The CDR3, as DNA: TGTGCCAGCAGTTACTCTCGCAGGACACAAGGAAACACCATATATTTT. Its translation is CASSYSRRTQGNTIYF.

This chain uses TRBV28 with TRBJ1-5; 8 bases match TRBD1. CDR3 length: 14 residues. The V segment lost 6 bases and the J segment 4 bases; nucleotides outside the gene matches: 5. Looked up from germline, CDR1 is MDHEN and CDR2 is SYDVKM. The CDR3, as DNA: TGTGCCAGCAGGAGGACAGGGTTAAATCAGCCCCAGCATTTT. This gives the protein CASRRTGLNQPQHF.

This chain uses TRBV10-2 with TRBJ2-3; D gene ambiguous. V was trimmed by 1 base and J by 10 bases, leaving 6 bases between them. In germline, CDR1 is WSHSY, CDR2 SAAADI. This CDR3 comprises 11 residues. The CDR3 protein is CASSEFFAQYF. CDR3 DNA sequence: TGCGCCAGCAGTGAGTTCTTCGCGCAGTATTTT.

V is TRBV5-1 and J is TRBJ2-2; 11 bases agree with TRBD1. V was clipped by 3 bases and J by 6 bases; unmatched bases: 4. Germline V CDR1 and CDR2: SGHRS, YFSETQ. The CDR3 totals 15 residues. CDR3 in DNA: TGCGCCAGCAGCTGGACAGGGGGCGTATCCGGGGAGCTGTTTTTT. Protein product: CASSWTGGVSGELFF.

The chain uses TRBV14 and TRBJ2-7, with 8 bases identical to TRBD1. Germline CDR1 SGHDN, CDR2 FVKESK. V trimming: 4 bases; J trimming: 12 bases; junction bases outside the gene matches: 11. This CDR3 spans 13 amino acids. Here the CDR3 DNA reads TGTGCCAGCAGCCTCGTGGCAGGGGGCCAAGGGTACTTC. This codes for CASSLVAGGQGYF.

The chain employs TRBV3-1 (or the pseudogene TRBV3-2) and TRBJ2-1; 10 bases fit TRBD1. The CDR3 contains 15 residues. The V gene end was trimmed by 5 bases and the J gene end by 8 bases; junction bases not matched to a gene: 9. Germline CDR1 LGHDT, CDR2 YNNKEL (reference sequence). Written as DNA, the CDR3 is TGTGCCAGCAGCTCCGGGACAGGGGACATCCATGAGCAGTTCTTC. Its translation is CASSSGTGDIHEQFF.

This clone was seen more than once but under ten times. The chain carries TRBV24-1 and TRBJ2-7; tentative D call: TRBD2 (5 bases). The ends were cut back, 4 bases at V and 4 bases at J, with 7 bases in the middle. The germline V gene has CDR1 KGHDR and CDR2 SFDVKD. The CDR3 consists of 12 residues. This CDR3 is CATSDEGYEQYF. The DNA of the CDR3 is TGTGCCACCAGTGACGAGGGTTACGAGCAGTACTTC.

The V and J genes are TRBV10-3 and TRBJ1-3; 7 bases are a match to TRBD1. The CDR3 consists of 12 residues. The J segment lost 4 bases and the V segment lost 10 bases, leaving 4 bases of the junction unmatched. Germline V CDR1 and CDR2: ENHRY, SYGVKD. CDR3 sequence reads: CATRTGGNTIYF. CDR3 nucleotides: TGTGCCACCAGGACAGGAGGAAACACCATATATTTT.

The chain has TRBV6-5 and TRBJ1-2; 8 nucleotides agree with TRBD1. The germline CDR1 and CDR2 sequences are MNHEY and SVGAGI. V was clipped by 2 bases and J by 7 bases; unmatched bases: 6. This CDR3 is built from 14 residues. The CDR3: CASSYQRQGSGYTF. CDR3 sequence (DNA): TGTGCCAGCAGTTACCAAAGACAGGGGAGTGGCTACACCTTC.

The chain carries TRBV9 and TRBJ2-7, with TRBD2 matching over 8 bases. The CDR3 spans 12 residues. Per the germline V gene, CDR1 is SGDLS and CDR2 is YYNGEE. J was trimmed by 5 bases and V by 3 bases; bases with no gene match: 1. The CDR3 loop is CASSGSGDEQYF. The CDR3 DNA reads TGTGCCAGCAGCGGTAGCGGGGACGAGCAGTACTTC. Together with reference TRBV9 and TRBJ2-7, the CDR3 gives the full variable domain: DSGVTQTPKHLITATGQRVTLRCSPRSGDLSVYWYQQSLDQGLQFLIQYYNGEERAKGNILERFSAQQFPDLHSELNLSSLELGDSALYFCASSGSGDEQYFGPGTRLTVT.

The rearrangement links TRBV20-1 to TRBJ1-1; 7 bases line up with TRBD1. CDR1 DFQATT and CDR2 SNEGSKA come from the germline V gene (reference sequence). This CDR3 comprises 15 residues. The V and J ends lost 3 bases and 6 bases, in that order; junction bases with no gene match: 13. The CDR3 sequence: CSASDQGVGTAEAFF. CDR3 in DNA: TGCAGTGCTAGTGACCAGGGGGTGGGAACCGCTGAAGCTTTCTTT.

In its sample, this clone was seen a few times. Here the CDR3 DNA reads TGTGCCAGCAGCACAATCCCTAACTATGGCTACACCTTC. This codes for CASSTIPNYGYTF. The chain joins TRBV6-6 to TRBJ1-2; D is uncertain. The CDR3 contains 13 residues. Germline V gene data show CDR1 as MNHNY and CDR2 as SVGAGI (reference sequence). Trimming removed 6 bases from V and 0 bases from J, with 8 bases in between.

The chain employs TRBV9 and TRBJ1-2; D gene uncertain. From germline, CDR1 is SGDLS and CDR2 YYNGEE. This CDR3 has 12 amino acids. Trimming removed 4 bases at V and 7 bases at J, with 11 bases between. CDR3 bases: TGTGCCAGCAGCCCAGGATCAAGTGGCTACACCTTC. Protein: CASSPGSSGYTF.

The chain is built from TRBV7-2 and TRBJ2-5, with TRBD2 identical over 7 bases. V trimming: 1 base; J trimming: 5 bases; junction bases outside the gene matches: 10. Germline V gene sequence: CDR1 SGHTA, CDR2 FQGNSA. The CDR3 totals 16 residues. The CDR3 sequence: CASSLVSGGSIETQYF. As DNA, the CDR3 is TGTGCCAGCAGCTTAGTCTCCGGGGGGTCAATCGAGACCCAGTACTTC.

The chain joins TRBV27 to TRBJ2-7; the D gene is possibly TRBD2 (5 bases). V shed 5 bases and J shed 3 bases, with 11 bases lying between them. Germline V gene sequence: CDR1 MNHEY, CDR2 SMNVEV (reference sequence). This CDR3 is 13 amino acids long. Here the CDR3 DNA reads TGTGCCAGCAGTCGAGGGAAAGGCTACGAGCAGTACTTC. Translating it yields CASSRGKGYEQYF.

The CDR3 sequence is CASRGQGSGYTF. Written as DNA, the CDR3 is TGTGCCAGCAGGGGACAGGGAAGCGGCTACACCTTC. This chain links TRBV25-1 with TRBJ1-2, with TRBD1 identical over 9 bases. V trimming: 6 bases; J trimming: 8 bases; junction bases outside the gene matches: 4. Germline V lookup: CDR1 MGHDK, CDR2 SYGVNS. This CDR3 has 12 residues.

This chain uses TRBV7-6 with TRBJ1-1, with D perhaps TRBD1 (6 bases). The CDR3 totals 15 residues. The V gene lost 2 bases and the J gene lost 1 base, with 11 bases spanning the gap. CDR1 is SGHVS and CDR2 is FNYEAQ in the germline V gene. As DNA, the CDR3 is TGTGCCAGCAGCTTAAGGACAGAATGGAACACTGAAGCTTTCTTT. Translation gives CASSLRTEWNTEAFF. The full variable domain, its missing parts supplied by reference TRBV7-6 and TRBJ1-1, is GAGVSQSPRYKVTKRGQDVALRCDPISGHVSLYWYRQALGQGPEFLTYFNYEAQQDKSGLPNDRFSAERPEGSISTLTIQRTEQRDSAMYRCASSLRTEWNTEAFFGQGTRLTVV.

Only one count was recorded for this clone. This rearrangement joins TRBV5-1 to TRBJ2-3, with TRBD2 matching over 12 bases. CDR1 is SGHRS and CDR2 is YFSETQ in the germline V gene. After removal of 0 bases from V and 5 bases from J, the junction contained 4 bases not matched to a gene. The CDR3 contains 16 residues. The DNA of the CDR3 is TGCGCCAGCAGCTTGGAGACTAGCGGGAGAGGAGATACGCAGTATTTT. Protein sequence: CASSLETSGRGDTQYF.

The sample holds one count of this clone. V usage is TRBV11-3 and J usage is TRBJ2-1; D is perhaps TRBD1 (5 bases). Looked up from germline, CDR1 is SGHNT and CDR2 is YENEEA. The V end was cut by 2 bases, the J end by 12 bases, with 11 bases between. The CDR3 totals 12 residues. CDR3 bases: TGTGCCAGCAGCTTAAAGGGGTCGGGGCAGTTCTTC. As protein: CASSLKGSGQFF.

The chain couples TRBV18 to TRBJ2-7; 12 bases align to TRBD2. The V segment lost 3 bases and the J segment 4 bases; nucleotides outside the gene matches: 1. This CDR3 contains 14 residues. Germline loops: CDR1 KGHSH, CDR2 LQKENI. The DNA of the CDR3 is TGTGCCAGCTCACCCGGGACTAGCGGGTACGAGCAGTACTTC. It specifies CASSPGTSGYEQYF.